This T cell receptor beta chain was documented in a study of T-cell memory formation after mild COVID-19. A word on this clonotype: What it binds is not known.

TCRdb reprocessed the 5' RACE reads with MiXCR, giving one entry per CDR3 protein. The sample contains 65,000 to 90,000 distinct CDR3 sequences, around 13% of which appear only once. Findings and caveats of the study: Mostly located in CM and EM were contracting CD4+ clones, with contracting CD8+ clones located in EMRA.

V dropped 0 bases and J dropped 6 bases, with 12 bases sitting between them. The CDR3 extends over 15 amino acids. Germline assignment: CDR1 LNHNV and CDR2 YYDKDF (reference sequence). The rearrangement links TRBV15 to TRBJ1-5, with D tentatively TRBD1 (5 bases). The sample was PBMCs or a T cell subset sorted from them (not recorded which). This TCR was recovered from a man aged 18 to 30 who had mild COVID-19 (a few samples of this study predate the infection). Cell type and time point are not known. The CDR3 DNA is TGTGCCACCAGCAGAGATAGAGGTCAGGGTCAGCCCCAGCATTTT. Amino acid sequence: CATSRDRGQGQPQHF.